This T cell receptor (beta chain) was sequenced for a study of PD-L1 blockade in urothelial cancer. Overall study: Atezolizumab was started by patients in the mid-2010s at 1,200 mg intravenously every 3 weeks. T cells numbered a median of about 150,000 in the blood samples.

Trimming removed 2 bases from V and 0 bases from J, with 11 bases in between. CDR1 is MNHEY, CDR2 SMNVEV, per germline (reference sequence). The CDR3 is 16 residues long. TCRdb's table, derived via immunoSEQ multiplex PCR, lists solely in-frame clones and lacks some. The data show tens of thousands of clones, with over 75% seen just once and 2% to 2.5% held by the top ten. V and J are TRBV27 and TRBJ2-1; D is possibly TRBD2 (5 bases). Sequences were derived from PBMCs, sampled around atezolizumab (anti-PD-L1) treatment. This clonotype originated in a man aged 45 to 65 with urothelial cancer. CDR3 protein: CASSLSWESSYNEQFF. CDR3 bases: TGTGCCAGCAGTTTAAGTTGGGAGAGCTCCTACAATGAGCAGTTCTTC.